A selection of T cell receptor beta chains follows, all from one sample in a study of T cell changes during pregnancy in multiple sclerosis. The repertoire was sequenced with immunoSEQ multiplex PCR; TCRdb's copy has only in-frame clones and lacks some. This table holds about 38,000 clones, approximately 90% found once. The material sequenced was CD8+ T cells from peripheral blood mononuclear cells, taken in the third trimester of pregnancy. These receptor sequences come from a female donor with multiple sclerosis, enrolled in a pregnancy study. The CDR3 runs from the conserved cysteine through the conserved F or W. A D gene is named only where the DNA matches it firmly. The size field is filled for only some rows; it gives once, few, many or a size class.

clone_size	d_call	v_call	j_call	cdr3_length	cdr3_aa	cdr3_nt
NA	NA	TRBV10-3	TRBJ2-3	15	CAISDPPFGTDTQYF	TGTGCCATCAGTGACCCCCCATTTGGCACAGATACGCAGTATTTT
NA	NA	TRBV5-6	TRBJ2-7	12	CASSLGGPEQYF	TGTGCCAGCAGCTTAGGGGGACCCGAGCAGTACTTC
few	TRBD1	TRBV2	TRBJ2-7	15	CASSEGTGGSYEQYF	TGTGCCAGCAGTGAAGGGACAGGGGGATCCTACGAGCAGTACTTC
NA	NA	TRBV30	TRBJ1-1	13	CAWTVLPNTEAFF	TGTGCCTGGACGGTGCTGCCGAACACTGAAGCTTTCTTT
NA	NA	TRBV5-5	TRBJ2-1	16	CASRYRDLSSYNEQFF	TGTGCCAGCAGATATAGGGACTTGAGCTCCTACAATGAGCAGTTCTTC
NA	TRBD1	TRBV9	TRBJ1-5	16	CASSVDRDSLGQPQHF	TGTGCCAGCAGCGTAGATCGGGACAGCTTAGGACAGCCCCAGCATTTT
NA	TRBD1	TRBV19	TRBJ2-1	13	CASSIWTGNEQFF	TGTGCCAGTAGTATATGGACAGGGAATGAGCAGTTCTTC
NA	NA	TRBV6-1	TRBJ2-7	14	CASSELTVGDEQYF	TGTGCCAGCAGTGAATTAACGGTCGGGGACGAGCAGTACTTC
NA	NA	TRBV11-2	TRBJ1-1	14	CASSFPRGWTEAFF	TGTGCCAGCAGCTTCCCTCGTGGCTGGACTGAAGCTTTCTTT
NA	NA	TRBV6-1	TRBJ2-7	15	CASSEDEGGGYEQYF	TGTGCCAGCAGTGAAGACGAGGGGGGGGGCTACGAGCAGTACTTC
once	NA	TRBV12-5	TRBJ1-1	17	CASGLLYSRARNTEAFF	TGTGCTAGTGGTTTGTTATACTCCAGGGCTAGGAACACTGAAGCTTTCTTT
NA	NA	TRBV21-1	TRBJ1-5	14	CASSNSGVGQPQHF	TGTGCCAGCAGCAATAGCGGGGTGGGCCAGCCCCAGCATTTT
NA	NA	TRBV16	TRBJ1-2	13	CASSQGGIVGYTF	TGTGCCAGCAGCCAAGGGGGGATAGTAGGCTACACCTTC
NA	TRBD2	TRBV4-3	TRBJ2-2	17	CASSQDQGLALSGELFF	TGCGCCAGCAGCCAAGATCAGGGACTAGCCTTATCCGGGGAGCTGTTTTTT
NA	NA	TRBV5-6	TRBJ2-7	13	CASSLEGANEQYF	TGTGCCAGCAGCTTAGAAGGGGCCAACGAGCAGTACTTC
NA	NA	TRBV7-2	TRBJ1-1	14	CASSLVGGNTEAFF	TGTGCCAGCAGCTTAGTAGGGGGGAACACTGAAGCTTTCTTT
NA	NA	TRBV6-1	TRBJ1-4	13	CASSEGEVEKLFF	TGTGCCAGCAGTGAAGGGGAGGTTGAAAAACTGTTTTTT
NA	TRBD1	TRBV2	TRBJ1-1	17	CASSAGTGGALDTEAFF	TGTGCCAGCAGCGCCGGGACAGGGGGCGCCCTGGACACTGAAGCTTTCTTT
once	TRBD2	TRBV10-2	TRBJ2-3	17	CASSPYRTSGGTDTQYF	TGCGCCAGCAGTCCCTACCGGACTAGCGGGGGCACAGATACGCAGTATTTT
NA	TRBD2	TRBV2	TRBJ2-1	18	CASSEWASGRNYYNEQFF	TGTGCCAGCAGTGAATGGGCTAGCGGGCGTAATTACTACAATGAGCAGTTCTTC
NA	TRBD1	TRBV9	TRBJ2-2	12	CASRTGSGELFF	TGTGCCAGCAGGACAGGGTCCGGGGAGCTGTTTTTT
NA	NA	TRBV5-1	TRBJ1-1	15	CASSLAREVNTEAFF	TGCGCCAGCAGCTTGGCCAGGGAGGTGAACACTGAAGCTTTCTTT
NA	NA	TRBV12-5	TRBJ1-2	12	CASGLDRYGYTF	TGTGCTAGTGGTTTGGATCGCTATGGCTACACCTTC
few	NA	TRBV19	TRBJ1-5	13	CASSMQQGQPQHF	TGTGCCAGTAGTATGCAACAGGGCCAGCCCCAGCATTTT